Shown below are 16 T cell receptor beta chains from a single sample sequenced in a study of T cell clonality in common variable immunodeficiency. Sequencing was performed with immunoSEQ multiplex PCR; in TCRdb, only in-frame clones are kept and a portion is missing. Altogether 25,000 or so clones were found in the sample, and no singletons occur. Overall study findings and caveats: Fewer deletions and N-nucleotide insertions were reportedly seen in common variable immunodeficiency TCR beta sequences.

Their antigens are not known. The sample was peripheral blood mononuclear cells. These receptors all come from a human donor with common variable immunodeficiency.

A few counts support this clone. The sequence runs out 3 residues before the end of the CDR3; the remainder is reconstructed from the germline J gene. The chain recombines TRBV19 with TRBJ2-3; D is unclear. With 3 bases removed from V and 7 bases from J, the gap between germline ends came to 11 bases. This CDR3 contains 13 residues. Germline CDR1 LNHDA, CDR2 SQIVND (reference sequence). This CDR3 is CASSIPSSHTQYF. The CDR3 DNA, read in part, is TGTGCCAGTAGTATCCCCAGTTCGCATACG. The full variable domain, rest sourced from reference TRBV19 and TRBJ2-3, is DGGITQSPKYLFRKEGQNVTLSCEQNLNHDAMYWYRQDPGQGLRLIYYSQIVNDFQKGDIAEGYSVSREKKESFPLTVTSAQKNPTAFYLCASSIPSSHTQYFGPGTRLTVL.

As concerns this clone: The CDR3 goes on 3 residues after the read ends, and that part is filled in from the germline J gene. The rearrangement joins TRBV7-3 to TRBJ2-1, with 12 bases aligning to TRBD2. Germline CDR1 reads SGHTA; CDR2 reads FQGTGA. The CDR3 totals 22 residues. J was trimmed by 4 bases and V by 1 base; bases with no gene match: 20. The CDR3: CASSLKGALLTSGSMGYNEQFF. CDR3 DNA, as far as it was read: TGTGCCAGCAGCTTAAAAGGGGCCTTGTTGACTAGCGGGAGTATGGGGTACAATGAG.

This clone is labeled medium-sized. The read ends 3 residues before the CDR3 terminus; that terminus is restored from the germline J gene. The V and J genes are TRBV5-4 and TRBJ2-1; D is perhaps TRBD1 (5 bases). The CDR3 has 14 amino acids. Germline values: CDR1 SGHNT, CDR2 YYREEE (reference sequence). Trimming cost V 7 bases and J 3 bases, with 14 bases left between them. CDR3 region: CASADPDSYNEQFF. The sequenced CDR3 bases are TGTGCCAGCGCCGATCCCGACAGCTACAATGAG.

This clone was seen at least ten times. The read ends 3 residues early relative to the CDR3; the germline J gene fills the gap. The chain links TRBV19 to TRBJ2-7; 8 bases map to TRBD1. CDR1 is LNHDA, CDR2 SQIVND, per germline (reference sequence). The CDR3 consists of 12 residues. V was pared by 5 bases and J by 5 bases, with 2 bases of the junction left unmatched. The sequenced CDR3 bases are TGTGCCAGTAGTTGGACAGGGAACGAG. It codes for CASSWTGNE. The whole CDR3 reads CASSWTGNEQYF. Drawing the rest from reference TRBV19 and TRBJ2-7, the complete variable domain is DGGITQSPKYLFRKEGQNVTLSCEQNLNHDAMYWYRQDPGQGLRLIYYSQIVNDFQKGDIAEGYSVSREKKESFPLTVTSAQKNPTAFYLCASSWTGNEQYFGPGTRLTVT.

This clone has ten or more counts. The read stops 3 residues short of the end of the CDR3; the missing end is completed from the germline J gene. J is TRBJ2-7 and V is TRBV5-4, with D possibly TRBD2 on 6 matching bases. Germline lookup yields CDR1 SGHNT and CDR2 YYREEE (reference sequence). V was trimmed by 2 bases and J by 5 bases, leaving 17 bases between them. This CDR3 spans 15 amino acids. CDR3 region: CASSFFGGSDNEQYF. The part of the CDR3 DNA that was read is TGTGCCAGCAGCTTTTTTGGGGGGTCAGACAACGAG.

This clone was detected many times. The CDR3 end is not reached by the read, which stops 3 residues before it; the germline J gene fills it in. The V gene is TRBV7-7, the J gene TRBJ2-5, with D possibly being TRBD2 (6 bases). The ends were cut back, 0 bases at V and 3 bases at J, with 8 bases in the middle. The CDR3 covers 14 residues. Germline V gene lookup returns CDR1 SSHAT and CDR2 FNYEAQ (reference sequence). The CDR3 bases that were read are TGTGCCAGCAGCTTAGCGGGGGGAGAAGAGACC. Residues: CASSLAGGEET. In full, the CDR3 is CASSLAGGEETQYF.

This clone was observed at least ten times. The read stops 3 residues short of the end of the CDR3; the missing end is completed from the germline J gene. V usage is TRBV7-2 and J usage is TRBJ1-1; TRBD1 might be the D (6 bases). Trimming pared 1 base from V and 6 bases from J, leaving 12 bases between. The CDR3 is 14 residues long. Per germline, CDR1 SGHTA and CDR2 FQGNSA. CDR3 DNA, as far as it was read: TGTGCCAGCAGCTTAGGGACAGCGGCATCTGAA. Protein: CASSLGTAASE. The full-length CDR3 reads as CASSLGTAASEAFF.

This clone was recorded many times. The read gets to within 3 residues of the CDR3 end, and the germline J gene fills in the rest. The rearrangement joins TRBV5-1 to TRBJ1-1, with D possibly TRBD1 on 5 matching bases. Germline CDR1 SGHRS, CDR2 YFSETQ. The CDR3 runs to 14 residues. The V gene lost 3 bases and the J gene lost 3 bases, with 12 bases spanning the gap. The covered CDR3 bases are TGCGCCAGCAGCTATCTGGGCAGGGACACTGAA. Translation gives CASSYLGRDTE. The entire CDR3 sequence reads CASSYLGRDTEAFF.

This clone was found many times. CDR3 sequence reads: CASSFLKGGTSGFADTQYF. The sequenced CDR3 bases are TGCGCCAGCAGCTTCCTCAAGGGGGGGACTAGCGGGTTCGCAGATACG. The J gene is TRBJ2-3, the V gene TRBV5-1; 12 bases agree with TRBD2. The read ends 3 residues early relative to the CDR3; the germline J gene fills the gap. V shed 2 bases, J shed 4 bases, and the junction held 14 bases outside the gene matches. Germline loops: CDR1 SGHRS, CDR2 YFSETQ. The CDR3 sequence is 19 residues long.

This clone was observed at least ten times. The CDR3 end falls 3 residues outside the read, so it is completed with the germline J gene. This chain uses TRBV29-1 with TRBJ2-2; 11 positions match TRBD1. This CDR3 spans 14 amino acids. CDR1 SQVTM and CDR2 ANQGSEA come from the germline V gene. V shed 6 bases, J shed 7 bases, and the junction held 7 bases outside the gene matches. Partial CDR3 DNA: TGCAGCGTGGGGACAGGGGGAGCTAACGGGGAG. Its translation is CSVGTGGANGE. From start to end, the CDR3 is CSVGTGGANGELFF.

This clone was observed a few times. Incomplete CDR3 DNA: TGTGCCAGCAGTTATTACCAGTACAGGGGGCGAGGAAACACC. It encodes CASSYYQYRGRGNT. In full, the CDR3 is CASSYYQYRGRGNTIYF. This chain connects TRBV6-9 to TRBJ1-3, with 9 nucleotides matching TRBD1. Read sequence stops 3 residues before the CDR3 end, and the germline J gene provides the missing end. V gave up 1 base and J gave up 4 bases; unmatched junction bases: 8. The CDR3 runs 17 residues. Germline values: CDR1 MNHGY, CDR2 SVAAGI.

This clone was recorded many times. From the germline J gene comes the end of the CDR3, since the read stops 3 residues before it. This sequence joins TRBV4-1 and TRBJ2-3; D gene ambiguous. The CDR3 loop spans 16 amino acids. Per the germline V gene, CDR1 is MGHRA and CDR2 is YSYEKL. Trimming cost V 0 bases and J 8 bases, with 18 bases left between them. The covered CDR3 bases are TGCGCCAGCAGCCAAGAAACCGGGTCCGCCCTTTCTACG. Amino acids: CASSQETGSALST. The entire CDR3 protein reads CASSQETGSALSTQYF.

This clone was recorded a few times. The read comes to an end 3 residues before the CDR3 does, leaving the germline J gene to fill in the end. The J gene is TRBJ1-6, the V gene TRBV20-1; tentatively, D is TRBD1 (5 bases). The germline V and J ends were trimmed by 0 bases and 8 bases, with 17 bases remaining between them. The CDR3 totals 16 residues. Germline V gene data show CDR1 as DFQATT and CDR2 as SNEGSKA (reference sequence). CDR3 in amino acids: CSARDPRAGRDSPLHF. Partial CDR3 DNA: TGCAGTGCTAGAGATCCGAGGGCAGGGCGCGATTCACCC.

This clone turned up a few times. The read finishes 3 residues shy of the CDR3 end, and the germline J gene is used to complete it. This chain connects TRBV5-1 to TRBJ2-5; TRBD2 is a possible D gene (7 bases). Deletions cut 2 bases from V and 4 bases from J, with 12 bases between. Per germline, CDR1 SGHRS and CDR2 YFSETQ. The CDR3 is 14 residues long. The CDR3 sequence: CASSFLGGPETQYF. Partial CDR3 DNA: TGCGCCAGCAGCTTCTTGGGGGGGCCAGAGACC.

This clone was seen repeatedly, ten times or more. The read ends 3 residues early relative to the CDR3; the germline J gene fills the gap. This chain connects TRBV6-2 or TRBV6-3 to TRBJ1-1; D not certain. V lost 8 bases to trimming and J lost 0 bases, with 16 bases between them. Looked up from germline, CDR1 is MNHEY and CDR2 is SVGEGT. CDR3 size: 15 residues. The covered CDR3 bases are TGTGCCAGCGGTATCTCGGGTCTCCTGAACACTGAA. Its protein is CASGISGLLNTE. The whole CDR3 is CASGISGLLNTEAFF.

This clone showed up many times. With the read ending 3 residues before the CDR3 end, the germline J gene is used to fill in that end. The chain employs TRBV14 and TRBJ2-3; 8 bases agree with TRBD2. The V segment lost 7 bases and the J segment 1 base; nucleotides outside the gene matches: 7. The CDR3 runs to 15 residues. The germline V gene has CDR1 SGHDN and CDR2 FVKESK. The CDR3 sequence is CASNAPGLGTDTQYF. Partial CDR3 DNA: TGTGCCAGCAACGCCCCGGGACTAGGCACAGATACG.